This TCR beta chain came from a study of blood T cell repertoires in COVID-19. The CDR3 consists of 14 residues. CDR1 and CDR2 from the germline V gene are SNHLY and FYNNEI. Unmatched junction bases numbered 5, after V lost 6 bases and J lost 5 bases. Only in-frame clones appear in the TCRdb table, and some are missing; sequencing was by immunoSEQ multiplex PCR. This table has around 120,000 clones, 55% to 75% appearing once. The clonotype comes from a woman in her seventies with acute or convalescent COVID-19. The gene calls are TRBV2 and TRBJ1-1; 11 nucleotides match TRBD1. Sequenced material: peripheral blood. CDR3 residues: CASRRGQGVTEAFF. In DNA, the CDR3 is TGTGCCAGCAGGCGGGGACAGGGGGTTACTGAAGCTTTCTTT.